This T cell receptor beta chain was recovered during a study of breast tumors, draining lymph nodes, adjacent tissues. Study results and caveats: Findings are consistent with lymph node origin and intratumoral expansion of most tumor T cells. Compared with basal-like, luminal-like tumors shared significantly more repertoire with nontumor tissue. The lymph node origin of tumor T cells was framed as consistent with a hypothesis, not demonstrated. Tumors had less TCR diversity than lymph nodes, more than nontumor tissue.

CDR3 length: 16 residues. Germline CDR1 and CDR2: ENHRY and SYGVKD. As to this clonotype: The antigen is unknown. Mismatch with germline at one junction end may stem from a read error.

MiXCR, applied by TCRdb to the multiplex PCR reads, yields one record per CDR3 protein. The data contain fewer than 80,000 distinct CDR3 sequences, 43% of them singletons. The sample taken for sequencing was breast tumor tissue. The TCR originated in a female donor with breast cancer. Some clones in this sample may be carry-over from other donors' samples. This chain joins TRBV10-3 and TRBJ2-5; 8 bases line up with TRBD1. The CDR3 sequence: CDISESAGGENQPQYF. DNA of the CDR3: TGTGACATCAGTGAGTCGGCAGGGGGCGAAAATCAGCCCCAGTACTTC.